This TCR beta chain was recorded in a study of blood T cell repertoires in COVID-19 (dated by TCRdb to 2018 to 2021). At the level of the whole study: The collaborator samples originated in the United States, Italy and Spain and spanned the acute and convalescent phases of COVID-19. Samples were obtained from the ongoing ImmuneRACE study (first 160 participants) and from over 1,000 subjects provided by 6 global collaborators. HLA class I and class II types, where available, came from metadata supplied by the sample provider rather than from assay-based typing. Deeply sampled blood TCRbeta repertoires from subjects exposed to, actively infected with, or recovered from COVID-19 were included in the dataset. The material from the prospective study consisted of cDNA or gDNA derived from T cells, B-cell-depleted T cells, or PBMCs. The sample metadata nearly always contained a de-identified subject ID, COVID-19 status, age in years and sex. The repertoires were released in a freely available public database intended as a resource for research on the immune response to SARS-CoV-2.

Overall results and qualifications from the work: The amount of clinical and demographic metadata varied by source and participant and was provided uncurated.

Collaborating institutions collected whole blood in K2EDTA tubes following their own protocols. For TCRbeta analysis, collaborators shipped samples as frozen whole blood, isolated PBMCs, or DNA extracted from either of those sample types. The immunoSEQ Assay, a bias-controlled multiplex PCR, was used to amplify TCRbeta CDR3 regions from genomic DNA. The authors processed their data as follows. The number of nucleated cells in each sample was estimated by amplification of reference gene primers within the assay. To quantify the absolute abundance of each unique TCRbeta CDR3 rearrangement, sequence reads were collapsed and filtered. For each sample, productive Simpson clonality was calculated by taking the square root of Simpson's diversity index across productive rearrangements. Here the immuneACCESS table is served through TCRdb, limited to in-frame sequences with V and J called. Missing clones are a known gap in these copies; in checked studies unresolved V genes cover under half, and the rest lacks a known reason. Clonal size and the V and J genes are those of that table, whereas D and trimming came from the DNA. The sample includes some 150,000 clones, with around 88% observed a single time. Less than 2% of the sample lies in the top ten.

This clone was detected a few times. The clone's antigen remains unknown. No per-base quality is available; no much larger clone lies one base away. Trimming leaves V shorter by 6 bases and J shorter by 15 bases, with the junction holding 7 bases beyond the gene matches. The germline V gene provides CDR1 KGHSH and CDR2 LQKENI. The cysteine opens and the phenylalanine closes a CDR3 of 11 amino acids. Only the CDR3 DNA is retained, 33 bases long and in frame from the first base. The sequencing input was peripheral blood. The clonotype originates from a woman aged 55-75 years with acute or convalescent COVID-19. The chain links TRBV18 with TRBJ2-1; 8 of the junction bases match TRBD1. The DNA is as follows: TGTGCCAGCTCGCCCGACAGGGGCTCGTTCTTC. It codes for CASSPDRGSFF.